The 5 T cell receptor beta chains below come from one sample, sequenced in a study of blood T cell repertoires in COVID-19. Sequencing used immunoSEQ multiplex PCR; TCRdb keeps in-frame clones, though not all of them. This sample has 200,000 to 250,000 clones, with 87% found just once. Sequenced material: PBMCs or T cells enriched from blood (not recorded which). The source is a man aged 25 to 40 in a cohort exposed to, infected with or recovered from COVID-19 (not recorded which).

The chain carries TRBV27 and TRBJ2-1, with D perhaps matching TRBD1 (5 bases). Germline assignment: CDR1 MNHEY and CDR2 SMNVEV (reference sequence). This CDR3 is 16 amino acids long. The V gene lost 5 bases and the J gene lost 7 bases, with 21 bases spanning the gap. In DNA form, the CDR3 reads TGTGCCAGCAGTCCACCCCTTCGACAGATTTGGAATGAGCAGTTCTTC. This translates into CASSPPLRQIWNEQFF.

The V call is TRBV5-1, the J call TRBJ1-4; no clear D. Germline values: CDR1 SGHRS, CDR2 YFSETQ. V lost 4 bases and J lost 3, with 4 bases in between. The CDR3 has 12 amino acids. This CDR3 reads CASSLSNEKLFF. The CDR3 DNA is TGCGCCAGCAGCCTTTCTAATGAAAAACTGTTTTTT.

The chain couples TRBV2 to TRBJ2-7; tentative D call: TRBD2 (6 bases). Germline V gene sequence: CDR1 SNHLY, CDR2 FYNNEI. The CDR3 sequence is 13 residues long. The V gene lost 6 bases and the J gene lost 5 bases, with 14 bases spanning the gap. CDR3 bases: TGTGCCAGCAGGGGGCCCGGGAGCCACGAGCAGTACTTC. Its translation is CASRGPGSHEQYF.

The gene calls are TRBV11-3 and TRBJ2-3; 9 nucleotides agree with TRBD1. Trimming took 5 bases from V and 14 from J; bases not matched to a gene: 8. This CDR3 contains 12 residues. CDR1 and CDR2 from the germline V gene are SGHNT and YENEEA. Here the CDR3 reads CASSRGTGRPYF. CDR3 DNA: TGTGCCAGCAGCCGTGGGACAGGGAGACCGTATTTT.

V and J are TRBV5-4 and TRBJ2-5; D perhaps matches TRBD1 (6 bases). This CDR3 is built from 15 residues. Germline CDR1 SGHNT, CDR2 YYREEE (reference sequence). V was cut by 1 base and J by 2 bases, with 12 bases left in between. CDR3 loop: CASSLRTGWQETQYF. CDR3 DNA: TGTGCCAGCAGCTTGAGAACAGGGTGGCAAGAGACCCAGTACTTC.